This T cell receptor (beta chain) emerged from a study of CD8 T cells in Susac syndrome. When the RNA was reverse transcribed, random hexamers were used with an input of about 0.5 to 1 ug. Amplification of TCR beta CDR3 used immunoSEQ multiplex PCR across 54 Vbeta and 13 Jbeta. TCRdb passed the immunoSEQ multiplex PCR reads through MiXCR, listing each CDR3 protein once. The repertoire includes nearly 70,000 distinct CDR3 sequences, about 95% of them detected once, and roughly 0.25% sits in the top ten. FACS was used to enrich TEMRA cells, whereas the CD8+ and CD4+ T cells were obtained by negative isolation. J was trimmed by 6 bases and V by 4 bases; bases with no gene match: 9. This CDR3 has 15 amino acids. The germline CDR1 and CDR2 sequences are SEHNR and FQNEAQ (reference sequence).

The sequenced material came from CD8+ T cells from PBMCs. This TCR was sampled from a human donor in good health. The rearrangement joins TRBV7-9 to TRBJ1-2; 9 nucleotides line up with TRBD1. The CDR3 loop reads CASSSSGTGFDGYTF. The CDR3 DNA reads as TGTGCCAGCAGCTCTTCCGGGACAGGGTTCGATGGCTACACCTTC.